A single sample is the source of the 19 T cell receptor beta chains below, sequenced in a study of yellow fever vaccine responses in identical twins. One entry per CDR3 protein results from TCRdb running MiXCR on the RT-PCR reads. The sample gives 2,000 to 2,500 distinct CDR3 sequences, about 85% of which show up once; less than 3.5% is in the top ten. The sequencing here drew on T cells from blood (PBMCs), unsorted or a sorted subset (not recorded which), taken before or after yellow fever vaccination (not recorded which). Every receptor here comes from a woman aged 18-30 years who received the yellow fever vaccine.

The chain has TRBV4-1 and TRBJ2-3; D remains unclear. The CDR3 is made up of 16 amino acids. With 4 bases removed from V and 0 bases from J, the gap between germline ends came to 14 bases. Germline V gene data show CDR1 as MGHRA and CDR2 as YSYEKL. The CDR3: CASSRAGAYSTDTQYF. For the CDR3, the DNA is TGCGCCAGCAGCCGGGCAGGAGCGTACAGCACAGATACGCAGTATTTT.

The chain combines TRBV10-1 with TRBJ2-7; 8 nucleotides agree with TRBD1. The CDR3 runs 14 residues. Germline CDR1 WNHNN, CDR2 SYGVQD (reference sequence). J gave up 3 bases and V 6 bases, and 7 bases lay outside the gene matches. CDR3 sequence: CASRRTGRYYEQYV. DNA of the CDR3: TGCGCCAGCAGGAGGACAGGGAGGTACTACGAGCAGTACGTC.

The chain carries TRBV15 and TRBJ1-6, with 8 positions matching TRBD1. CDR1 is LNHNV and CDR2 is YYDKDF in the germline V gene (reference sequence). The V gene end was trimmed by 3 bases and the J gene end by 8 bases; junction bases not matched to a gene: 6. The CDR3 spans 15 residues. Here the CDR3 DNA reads TGTGCCACCAGCAGCCGACAGGGGATACATTCACCCCTCCACTTT. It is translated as CATSSRQGIHSPLHF.

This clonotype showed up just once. CDR3 residues: CASFTSGGSKKTQYF. CDR3 nucleotides: TGTGCCAGCTTTACCTCGGGCGGGAGTAAGAAGACCCAGTACTTC. The chain has TRBV18 and TRBJ2-5; the match to TRBD2 covers 7 bases. The V gene's germline CDR1 is KGHSH and CDR2 LQKENI. This CDR3 has 15 amino acids. J lost 6 bases, V lost 7 bases, and 14 bases had no gene match.

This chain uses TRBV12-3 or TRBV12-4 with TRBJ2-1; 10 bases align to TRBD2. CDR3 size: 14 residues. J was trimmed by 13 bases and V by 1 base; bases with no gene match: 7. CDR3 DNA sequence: TGTGCCAGCAGTTTAGATGGGTCTAGCGGGAGACAGTTCTTC. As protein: CASSLDGSSGRQFF.

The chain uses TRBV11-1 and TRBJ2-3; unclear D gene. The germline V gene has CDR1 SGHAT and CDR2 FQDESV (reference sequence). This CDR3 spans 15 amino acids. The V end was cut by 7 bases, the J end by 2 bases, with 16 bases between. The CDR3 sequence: CASTYNPGYTDTQYF. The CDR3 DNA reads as TGTGCCAGCACCTATAATCCCGGTTACACAGATACGCAGTATTTT.

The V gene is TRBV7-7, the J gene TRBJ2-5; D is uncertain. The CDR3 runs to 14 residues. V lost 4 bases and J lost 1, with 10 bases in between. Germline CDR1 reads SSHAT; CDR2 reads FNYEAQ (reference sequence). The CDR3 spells CASSSDPTQETQYF. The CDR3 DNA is TGTGCCAGCAGCTCCGACCCCACCCAAGAGACCCAGTACTTC. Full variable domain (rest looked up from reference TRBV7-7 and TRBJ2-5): GAGVSQSPRYKVTKRGQDVTLRCDPISSHATLYWYQQALGQGPEFLTYFNYEAQPDKSGLPSDRFSAERPEGSISTLTIQRTEQRDSAMYRCASSSDPTQETQYFGPGTRLLVL.

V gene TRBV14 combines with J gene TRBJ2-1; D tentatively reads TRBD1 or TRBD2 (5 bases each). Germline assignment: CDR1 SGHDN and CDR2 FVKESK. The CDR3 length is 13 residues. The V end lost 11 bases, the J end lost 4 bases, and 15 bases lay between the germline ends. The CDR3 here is CASSRGAYNEQFF. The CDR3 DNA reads TGTGCCTCGTCCCGAGGGGCGTACAATGAGCAGTTCTTC.

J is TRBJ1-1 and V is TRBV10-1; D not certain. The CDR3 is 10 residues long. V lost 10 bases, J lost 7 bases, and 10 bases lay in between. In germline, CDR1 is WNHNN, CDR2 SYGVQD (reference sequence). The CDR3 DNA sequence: TGCGCCACCCTACATAGTGAAGCTTTCTTT. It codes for CATLHSEAFF.

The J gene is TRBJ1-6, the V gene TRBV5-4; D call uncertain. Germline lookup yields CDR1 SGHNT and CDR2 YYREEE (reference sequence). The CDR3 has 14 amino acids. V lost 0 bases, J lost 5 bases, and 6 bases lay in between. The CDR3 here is CASSLDSNNSPLHF. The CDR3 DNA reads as TGTGCCAGCAGCTTGGACAGCAATAATTCACCCCTCCACTTT. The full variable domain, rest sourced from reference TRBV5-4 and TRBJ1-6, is ETGVTQSPTHLIKTRGQQVTLRCSSQSGHNTVSWYQQALGQGPQFIFQYYREEENGRGNFPPRFSGLQFPNYSSELNVNALELDDSALYLCASSLDSNNSPLHFGNGTRLTVT.

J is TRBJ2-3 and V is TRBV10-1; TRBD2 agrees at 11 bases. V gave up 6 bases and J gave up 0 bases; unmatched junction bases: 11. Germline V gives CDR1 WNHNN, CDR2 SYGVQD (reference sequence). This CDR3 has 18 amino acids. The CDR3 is CASSPGVRLAGSTDTQYF. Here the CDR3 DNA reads TGCGCCAGCAGCCCCGGGGTTAGACTAGCGGGGAGCACAGATACGCAGTATTTT.

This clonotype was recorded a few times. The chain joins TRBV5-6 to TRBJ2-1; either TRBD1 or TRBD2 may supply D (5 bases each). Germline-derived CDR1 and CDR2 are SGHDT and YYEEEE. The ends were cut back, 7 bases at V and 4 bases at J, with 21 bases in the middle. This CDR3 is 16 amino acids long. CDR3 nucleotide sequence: TGTGCCAGCGAGGGGTCTCCTCGCGCACCTTACAATGAGCAGTTCTTC. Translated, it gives CASEGSPRAPYNEQFF.

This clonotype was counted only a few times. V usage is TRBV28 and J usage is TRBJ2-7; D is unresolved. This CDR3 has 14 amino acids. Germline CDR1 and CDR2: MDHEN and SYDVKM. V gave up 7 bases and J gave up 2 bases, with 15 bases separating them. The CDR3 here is CASMSVIGPYEQYV. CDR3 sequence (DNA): TGTGCCAGCATGTCCGTTATTGGGCCCTACGAGCAGTACGTC.

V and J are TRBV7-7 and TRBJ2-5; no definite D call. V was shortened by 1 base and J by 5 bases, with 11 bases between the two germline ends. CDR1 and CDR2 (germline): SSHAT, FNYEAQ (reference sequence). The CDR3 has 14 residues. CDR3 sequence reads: CASSLDRLAETQYF. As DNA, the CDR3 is TGTGCCAGCAGCTTAGACCGACTCGCGGAGACCCAGTACTTC.

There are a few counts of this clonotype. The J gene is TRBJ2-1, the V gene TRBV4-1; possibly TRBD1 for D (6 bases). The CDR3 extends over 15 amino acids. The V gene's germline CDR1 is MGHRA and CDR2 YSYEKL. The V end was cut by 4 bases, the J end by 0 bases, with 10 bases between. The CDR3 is CASSRTVSSYNEQFF. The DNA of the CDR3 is TGCGCCAGCAGCCGGACAGTCAGCTCCTACAATGAGCAGTTCTTC.

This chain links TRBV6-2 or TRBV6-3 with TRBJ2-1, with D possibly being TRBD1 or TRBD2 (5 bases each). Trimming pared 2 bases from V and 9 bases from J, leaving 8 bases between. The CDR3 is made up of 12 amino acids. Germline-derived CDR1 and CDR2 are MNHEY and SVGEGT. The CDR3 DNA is TGTGCCAGCAGTTACATCGGGACTGAGCAGTTCTTC. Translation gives CASSYIGTEQFF.

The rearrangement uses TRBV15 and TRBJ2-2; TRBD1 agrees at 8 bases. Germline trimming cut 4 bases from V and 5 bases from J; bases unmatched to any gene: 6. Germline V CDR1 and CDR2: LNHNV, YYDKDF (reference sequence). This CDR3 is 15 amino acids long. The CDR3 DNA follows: TGTGCCACCAGCAAGGACAGGGCGATAACCGGGGAGCTGTTTTTT. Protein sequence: CATSKDRAITGELFF.

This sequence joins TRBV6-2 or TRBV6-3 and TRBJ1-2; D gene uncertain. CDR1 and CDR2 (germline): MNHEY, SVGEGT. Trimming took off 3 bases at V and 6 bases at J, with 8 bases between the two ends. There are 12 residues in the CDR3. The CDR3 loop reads CASSYSAHGYTF. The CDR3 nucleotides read TGTGCCAGCAGTTATTCAGCTCATGGCTACACCTTC.

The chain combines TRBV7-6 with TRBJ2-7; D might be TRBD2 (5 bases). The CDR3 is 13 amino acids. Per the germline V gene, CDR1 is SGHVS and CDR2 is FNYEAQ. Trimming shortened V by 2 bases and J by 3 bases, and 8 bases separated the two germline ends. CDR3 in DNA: TGTGCCAGCAGCTTATTAGAGGGCTACGAGCAGTACTTC. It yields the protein CASSLLEGYEQYF.